Only a few counts were recorded for the clone carrying this T cell receptor beta chain. Its specificity is unknown. This sample is part of a study of T cell responses to AZD1222 COVID-19 vaccine. Study-level background: Doses given second, at about 4 or about 12 weeks, were pooled.

Clones were read by immunoSEQ multiplex PCR, and TCRdb kept only the in-frame ones, dropping some. The table shows about 120,000 clones, with roughly 89% occurring only once. The study, taken as a whole, reports: Baseline seropositivity characterized only six AZD1222 recipients.

Germline values: CDR1 LNHDA, CDR2 SQIVND (reference sequence). CDR3 size: 20 residues. With V trimmed by 9 bases and J by 3 bases, 26 bases remained unmatched. The source was peripheral blood, collected on day 0 of AZD1222 vaccination. The receptor comes from an adult in good health. The chain couples TRBV19 to TRBJ2-4; the match to TRBD2 covers 7 bases. The CDR3 region has the DNA TGTGCCAGGGGTTCCCAACCTAGCGGAAGGGGTCGATTGGGCAAAAACATTCAGTACTTC. Translated: CARGSQPSGRGRLGKNIQYF.